Listed here are 18 T cell receptor beta chains from one sample, sequenced in a study of STAT5B mutations in CD4+ large granular lymphocyte leukemia. Sequenced by immunoSEQ multiplex PCR; TCRdb stores in-frame clones only, minus some. The table shows nearly 35,000 clones, with nearly 90% occurring only once. The sample taken for sequencing was CD4+ T cells from blood buffy coats. Receptor source: a human donor in good health.

This clone appeared a single time. The chain joins TRBV6-5 to TRBJ2-6; 7 bases align to TRBD1. The CDR3 loop spans 16 amino acids. Germline V lookup: CDR1 MNHEY, CDR2 SVGAGI. J was trimmed by 2 bases and V by 3 bases; bases with no gene match: 4. Here the CDR3 DNA reads TGTGCCAGCAGTTATAAGGGGGCGGCTGGGGCCAACGTCCTGACTTTC. Protein: CASSYKGAAGANVLTF.

The J gene is TRBJ2-2, the V gene TRBV7-9; D uncertain. Germline V gene sequence: CDR1 SEHNR, CDR2 FQNEAQ (reference sequence). There are 14 residues in the CDR3. Trimming pared 0 bases from V and 0 bases from J, leaving 2 bases between. CDR3 residues: CASSLAANTGELFF. CDR3 in DNA: TGTGCCAGCAGCTTAGCAGCGAACACCGGGGAGCTGTTTTTT.

This rearrangement joins TRBV28 to TRBJ1-4; D is uncertain. There are 13 residues in the CDR3. CDR1 and CDR2 (germline): MDHEN, SYDVKM. Trimming shortened V by 5 bases and J by 5 bases, and 9 bases separated the two germline ends. CDR3 nucleotide sequence: TGTGCCAGCAGTATCCGACAAAATGAAAAACTGTTTTTT. It codes for CASSIRQNEKLFF. Full variable domain (remainder filled in from reference TRBV28 and TRBJ1-4): DVKVTQSSRYLVKRTGEKVFLECVQDMDHENMFWYRQDPGLGLRLIYFSYDVKMKEKGDIPEGYSVSREKKERFSLILESASTNQTSMYLCASSIRQNEKLFFGSGTQLSVL.

In DNA form, the CDR3 reads TGTGCCAGCAGCTTGGGACTAGCCAGCACAGATACGCAGTATTTT. It specifies CASSLGLASTDTQYF. The chain combines TRBV5-6 with TRBJ2-3; TRBD2 matches 7 bases. The CDR3 is made up of 15 amino acids. V gave up 0 bases and J gave up 0 bases; unmatched junction bases: 1. CDR1 and CDR2 from the germline V gene are SGHDT and YYEEEE.

The V call is TRBV5-1, the J call TRBJ2-5; 7 nucleotides agree with TRBD2. Germline V lookup: CDR1 SGHRS, CDR2 YFSETQ. The trim removed 0 bases at V and 2 bases at J, leaving 4 bases unmatched. There are 15 residues in the CDR3. The CDR3 sequence is CASSLGTRLQETQYF. In nucleotides, the CDR3 is TGCGCCAGCAGCTTGGGGACTAGACTTCAAGAGACCCAGTACTTC.

The chain has TRBV11-2 and TRBJ2-2, with D tentatively TRBD2 (6 bases). Germline V lookup: CDR1 SGHAT, CDR2 FQNNGV. V lost 0 bases and J 2 bases, leaving 10 bases between the germline ends. CDR3 length equals 16 residues. The DNA of the CDR3 is TGTGCCAGCAGCTTAGATGGGCGGGACAACACCGGGGAGCTGTTTTTT. Protein product: CASSLDGRDNTGELFF.

The J gene is TRBJ1-3, the V gene TRBV28; possibly TRBD1 for D (6 bases). CDR3 length equals 16 residues. Germline-derived CDR1 and CDR2 are MDHEN and SYDVKM. V was shortened by 5 bases and J by 0 bases, with 14 bases between the two germline ends. In DNA form, the CDR3 reads TGTGCCAGCAGTCTTTCAGGGGCAATCTCTGGAAACACCATATATTTT. Its translation: CASSLSGAISGNTIYF.

V gene TRBV5-1 combines with J gene TRBJ2-3; 8 positions agree with TRBD2. Germline lookup yields CDR1 SGHRS and CDR2 YFSETQ. The CDR3 has 16 amino acids. J gave up 11 bases and V 0 bases, and 14 bases lay outside the gene matches. The CDR3 spells CASSLDVSGKIERQYF. CDR3 DNA sequence: TGCGCCAGCAGCTTGGATGTTAGCGGGAAAATAGAGAGGCAGTATTTT.

V is TRBV7-9 and J is TRBJ1-2, with 7 bases lining up with TRBD1. With 8 bases clipped from V and 2 bases from J, the junction kept 5 bases outside the gene matches. The CDR3 is 13 residues long. CDR1 is SEHNR and CDR2 is FQNEAQ in the germline V gene (reference sequence). CDR3 bases: TGTGCCAGCGGGGACAGTTCAAACTATGGCTACACCTTC. Translated: CASGDSSNYGYTF.

The chain has TRBV28 and TRBJ1-2, with TRBD1 matching over 7 bases. The CDR3 loop spans 13 amino acids. Germline values: CDR1 MDHEN, CDR2 SYDVKM. V gave up 2 bases and J gave up 5 bases; unmatched junction bases: 2. In nucleotides, the CDR3 is TGTGCCAGCAGTTTAGAGGGGGCGTATGGCTACACCTTC. It encodes CASSLEGAYGYTF.

V gene TRBV7-9 combines with J gene TRBJ2-6; the match to TRBD1 covers 8 bases. This CDR3 has 16 amino acids. Germline V gene data show CDR1 as SEHNR and CDR2 as FQNEAQ (reference sequence). With 6 bases clipped from V and 3 bases from J, the junction kept 7 bases outside the gene matches. Written as DNA, the CDR3 is TGTGCCAGCAGGATACCGACAGGGGTTGGGGCCAACGTCCTGACTTTC. It codes for CASRIPTGVGANVLTF.

V and J are TRBV5-1 and TRBJ1-2; no clear D gene. Germline values: CDR1 SGHRS, CDR2 YFSETQ. Trimming removed 0 bases from V and 7 bases from J, with 10 bases in between. This CDR3 has 13 amino acids. Here the CDR3 reads CASSLEGSRGYTF. CDR3 nucleotides: TGCGCCAGCAGCTTGGAAGGGTCGCGTGGCTACACCTTC.

The chain links TRBV18 to TRBJ1-3; D ambiguous. Trimming took off 2 bases at V and 5 bases at J, with 10 bases between the two ends. Germline V gene data show CDR1 as KGHSH and CDR2 as LQKENI. The CDR3 length is 14 residues. The CDR3 sequence: CASSPIPPRNTIYF. The CDR3, as DNA: TGTGCCAGCTCACCAATTCCACCCAGAAACACCATATATTTT.

V is TRBV19 and J is TRBJ2-3; D gene uncertain. Per germline, CDR1 LNHDA and CDR2 SQIVND (reference sequence). The CDR3 has 13 residues. V gave up 5 bases and J gave up 4 bases, with 10 bases separating them. CDR3 DNA sequence: TGTGCCAGTAGTGGGGTAGCCCCAGATACGCAGTATTTT. Translation gives CASSGVAPDTQYF.

This chain links TRBV5-1 with TRBJ1-3, with a tentative D call TRBD1 (5 bases). Trimming pared 4 bases from V and 0 bases from J, leaving 11 bases between. Looked up from germline, CDR1 is SGHRS and CDR2 is YFSETQ. This CDR3 has 15 amino acids. The chain's CDR3 is CASSTTGDSGNTIYF. The CDR3, as DNA: TGCGCCAGCAGCACCACGGGGGACTCTGGAAACACCATATATTTT.

The chain combines TRBV11-1 with TRBJ2-3; D assignment may be TRBD1 or TRBD2 (6 bases each). This CDR3 spans 16 amino acids. Deletions cut 5 bases from V and 6 bases from J, with 21 bases between. Germline CDR1 SGHAT, CDR2 FQDESV (reference sequence). This CDR3 is CASSPLPGLQGDTQYF. The CDR3 DNA sequence: TGTGCCAGCAGCCCCCTGCCGGGACTCCAGGGGGATACGCAGTATTTT.

The chain couples TRBV20-1 to TRBJ1-1; D gene uncertain. The CDR3 is 11 residues long. Germline V gives CDR1 DFQATT, CDR2 SNEGSKA (reference sequence). Trimming took off 5 bases at V and 12 bases at J, with 16 bases between the two ends. The CDR3 DNA reads TGCAGTGCTGCCGGGCCCCCCGTGACTTTCTTT. It yields the protein CSAAGPPVTFF.

This chain uses TRBV18 with TRBJ2-7, with a tentative D call TRBD2 (6 bases). Deletions cut 3 bases from V and 4 bases from J, with 16 bases between. Germline V gene lookup returns CDR1 KGHSH and CDR2 LQKENI. This CDR3 has 15 residues. CDR3 in amino acids: CASSPEGTPRYEQYF. The CDR3 nucleotides read TGTGCCAGCTCACCGGAGGGGACCCCCCGGTACGAGCAGTACTTC.